The 29 T cell receptor beta chains listed next were all sequenced from one sample in a study of OX40 agonist ivuxolimab in advanced cancers. TCRdb's copy holds only in-frame clones and misses some; the assay was immunoSEQ multiplex PCR. The table includes tens of thousands of clones, roughly 90% detected once. The sample in question was CD4+ or CD8+ T cells sorted from blood, obtained in a trial of the OX40 agonist ivuxolimab. The origin of the receptors is an adult with an advanced solid tumor such as melanoma, head and neck, liver or kidney cancer.

The genes are TRBV6-4 and TRBJ2-5; maybe TRBD1 (5 bases). Trimming removed 5 bases from V and 4 bases from J, with 11 bases in between. Germline values: CDR1 MRHNA, CDR2 SNTAGT. There are 13 residues in the CDR3. The DNA for the CDR3 is TGTGCCAGCAGTTATCAGGGTAGAGAGACCCAGTACTTC. Translation gives CASSYQGRETQYF.

V is TRBV13 and J is TRBJ2-6; tentative D call: TRBD1 (6 bases). Germline CDR1 and CDR2: PRHDT and FYEKMQ (reference sequence). This CDR3 is built from 15 residues. The V gene lost 5 bases and the J gene lost 2 bases, with 10 bases spanning the gap. CDR3 sequence (DNA): TGTGCCAGCAGCCCCCAGGGGACTGGGGCCAACGTCCTGACTTTC. Amino acid sequence: CASSPQGTGANVLTF.

The V and J genes are TRBV5-4 and TRBJ1-1; D is unresolved. The CDR3 has 12 amino acids. The germline V gene has CDR1 SGHNT and CDR2 YYREEE (reference sequence). The V gene lost 0 bases and the J gene lost 4 bases, with 4 bases spanning the gap. The CDR3 nucleotides read TGTGCCAGCAGCTTGGACGGCACTGAAGCTTTCTTT. Its translation is CASSLDGTEAFF.

The J gene is TRBJ2-3, the V gene TRBV14, with 8 bases fitting TRBD1. The CDR3 totals 20 residues. V lost 2 bases, J lost 0 bases, and 16 bases stayed unmatched. CDR1 and CDR2 from the germline V gene are SGHDN and FVKESK. The CDR3 is CASSQYPTGATVSSTDTQYF. CDR3 coding DNA: TGTGCCAGCAGCCAATACCCGACAGGGGCGACTGTTTCTAGCACAGATACGCAGTATTTT.

The rearrangement uses TRBV5-6 and TRBJ2-2; possible D gene TRBD2, 5 bases. V was trimmed by 2 bases and J by 10 bases, leaving 6 bases between them. The CDR3 loop spans 11 amino acids. Germline V gives CDR1 SGHDT, CDR2 YYEEEE. CDR3 amino acids: CASSFREELFF. In nucleotides, the CDR3 is TGTGCCAGCAGCTTCCGGGAGGAGCTGTTTTTT.

The chain links TRBV2 to TRBJ1-6, with D possibly being TRBD1 (5 bases). The CDR3 spans 15 residues. The V end lost 4 bases, the J end lost 8 bases, and 15 bases lay between the germline ends. From germline, CDR1 is SNHLY and CDR2 FYNNEI. The CDR3 DNA follows: TGTGCCAGCAGTGTGGGCGCCTGGGGGGATTCACCCCTCCACTTT. Translation: CASSVGAWGDSPLHF.

This clone was counted a single time. The chain carries TRBV6-5 and TRBJ1-2, with 7 bases aligning to TRBD1. The germline V gene encodes CDR1 MNHEY and CDR2 SVGAGI. Germline trimming cut 3 bases from V and 5 bases from J; bases unmatched to any gene: 9. There are 15 residues in the CDR3. CDR3 coding DNA: TGTGCCAGCAGTTATGCCCTCTCAGGGGGTTATGGCTACACCTTC. It translates to CASSYALSGGYGYTF.

The chain carries TRBV9 and TRBJ2-2; D tentatively reads TRBD1 or TRBD2 (6 bases each). Germline V gives CDR1 SGDLS, CDR2 YYNGEE. This CDR3 comprises 14 residues. Trimming shortened V by 2 bases and J by 4 bases, and 9 bases separated the two germline ends. For the CDR3, the DNA is TGTGCCAGCAGCGTTACGGGGGCCACCGGGGAGCTGTTTTTT. Its protein product is CASSVTGATGELFF.

The rearrangement joins TRBV2 to TRBJ2-3; D is perhaps TRBD1 (5 bases). The CDR3 sequence is 12 residues long. Trimming shortened V by 6 bases and J by 2 bases, and 6 bases separated the two germline ends. CDR1 and CDR2 (germline): SNHLY, FYNNEI. DNA of the CDR3: TGTGCCAGCAGGGACAACACAGATACGCAGTATTTT. Amino acids: CASRDNTDTQYF.

This sequence joins TRBV5-6 and TRBJ2-3; unclear D gene. Trimming left V 4 bases short and J 5 bases short, with 11 bases between. Germline V gene data show CDR1 as SGHDT and CDR2 as YYEEEE. The CDR3 has 13 residues. CDR3 amino acids: CASSPTPRDTQYF. The CDR3 nucleotides are TGTGCCAGCAGCCCGACCCCTCGAGATACGCAGTATTTT.

CDR3 residues: CAWSKGTGGGEKLFF. The CDR3 nucleotides are TGTGCCTGGAGTAAGGGGACAGGGGGCGGTGAAAAACTGTTTTTT. V gene TRBV30 combines with J gene TRBJ1-4, with 12 bases aligning to TRBD1. CDR3 length: 15 amino acids. Germline trimming cut 2 bases from V and 7 bases from J; bases unmatched to any gene: 5. Germline V gene lookup returns CDR1 GTSNPN and CDR2 SVGIG (reference sequence).

The chain has TRBV5-6 and TRBJ2-1, with TRBD1 matching 7 bases. Germline V lookup: CDR1 SGHDT, CDR2 YYEEEE. The CDR3 is 13 residues long. The V gene end was trimmed by 1 base and the J gene end by 9 bases; junction bases not matched to a gene: 4. In nucleotides, the CDR3 is TGTGCCAGCAGCTTGACCGCAGGGGGTGAGCAGTTCTTC. Translated, it gives CASSLTAGGEQFF.

The rearrangement joins TRBV5-6 to TRBJ2-7; TRBD1 is a possible D gene (6 bases). Germline V gene data show CDR1 as SGHDT and CDR2 as YYEEEE. This CDR3 is 16 amino acids long. V was clipped by 1 base and J by 2 bases, with 16 bases between them. The CDR3 loop is CASSLPRGGMTYEQYF. The DNA for the CDR3 is TGTGCCAGCAGCTTGCCACGAGGGGGAATGACCTACGAGCAGTACTTC.

The rearrangement uses TRBV30 and TRBJ1-4; perhaps TRBD1 as D (6 bases). This CDR3 has 14 residues. In germline, CDR1 is GTSNPN, CDR2 SVGIG (reference sequence). V dropped 0 bases and J dropped 8 bases, with 13 bases sitting between them. CDR3: CAWSVQGGSEKLFF. Here the CDR3 DNA reads TGTGCCTGGAGTGTACAAGGGGGATCGGAAAAACTGTTTTTT.

The rearrangement links TRBV7-2 to TRBJ1-4; D is perhaps TRBD1 (5 bases). Trimming left V 5 bases short and J 8 bases short, with 21 bases between. CDR3 length: 16 residues. CDR1 and CDR2 from the germline V gene are SGHTA and FQGNSA. The CDR3, as DNA: TGTGCCAGCAGCCCAAACAGTCCTGCGAAGGGGGAAAAACTGTTTTTT. Amino acid sequence: CASSPNSPAKGEKLFF.

This clone was recorded a few times. The gene calls are TRBV5-8 and TRBJ1-5, with 7 bases lining up with TRBD1. J gave up 2 bases and V 7 bases, and 6 bases lay outside the gene matches. The germline gives CDR1 SGHTS, CDR2 YDEGEE. The CDR3 has 14 residues. The CDR3 DNA sequence: TGTGCCAGCCACAGGGGATCTGGCAATCAGCCCCAGCATTTT. It translates to CASHRGSGNQPQHF. The full variable domain, in which reference TRBV5-8 and TRBJ1-5 provide the parts outside the CDR3, is EAGVTQSPTHLIKTRGQQATLRCSPISGHTSVYWYQQALGLGLQFLLWYDEGEERNRGNFPPRFSGRQFPNYSSELNVNALELEDSALYLCASHRGSGNQPQHFGDGTRLSIL.

The J gene is TRBJ2-3, the V gene TRBV5-1; maybe TRBD2 (6 bases). V lost 0 bases and J 3 bases, leaving 11 bases between the germline ends. This CDR3 is 15 amino acids long. Germline V gene data show CDR1 as SGHRS and CDR2 as YFSETQ. CDR3 residues: CASSLDLGSTDTQYF. In DNA, the CDR3 is TGCGCCAGCAGCTTGGACCTCGGGAGTACAGATACGCAGTATTTT.

This clone occurred a few times. The CDR3: CASSITGGAMNTEAFF. In DNA form, the CDR3 reads TGTGCCAGTAGCATAACAGGGGGGGCAATGAACACTGAAGCTTTCTTT. The rearrangement joins TRBV19 to TRBJ1-1; 8 positions match TRBD1. The CDR3 contains 16 residues. J gave up 0 bases and V 6 bases, and 9 bases lay outside the gene matches. Per the germline V gene, CDR1 is LNHDA and CDR2 is SQIVND (reference sequence).

The V gene is TRBV2, the J gene TRBJ2-7; TRBD1 matches at 9 bases. The CDR3 loop spans 12 amino acids. CDR1 and CDR2 from the germline V gene are SNHLY and FYNNEI. J lost 6 bases, V lost 8 bases, and 5 bases had no gene match. CDR3 residues: CASRTGVREQYF. The CDR3 DNA reads as TGTGCCAGCCGGACAGGGGTCCGCGAGCAGTACTTC.

The chain joins TRBV4-3 to TRBJ2-7, with 7 nucleotides matching TRBD2. CDR3 length: 15 residues. The junction had 8 bases not matched to a gene; V was cut back by 1 base and J by 5 bases. Looked up from germline, CDR1 is LGHNA and CDR2 is YSLEER. The CDR3 is CASSQAGQGGNEQYF. DNA of the CDR3: TGCGCCAGCAGCCAAGCCGGGCAGGGAGGGAACGAGCAGTACTTC.

This rearrangement joins TRBV4-1 to TRBJ2-6; the match to TRBD1 covers 9 bases. The V gene's germline CDR1 is MGHRA and CDR2 YSYEKL. The CDR3 extends over 18 amino acids. The V gene end was trimmed by 1 base and the J gene end by 1 base; junction bases not matched to a gene: 5. The CDR3 DNA is TGCGCCAGCAGCCAAGGGGGACAGGGAGGGTCTGGGGCCAACGTCCTGACTTTC. Amino acid sequence: CASSQGGQGGSGANVLTF.

V and J are TRBV28 and TRBJ1-4; D remains unclear. The CDR3 extends over 16 amino acids. Germline V gene lookup returns CDR1 MDHEN and CDR2 SYDVKM. Trimming pared 1 base from V and 1 base from J, leaving 10 bases between. The CDR3 is CASSLYGRGTNEKLFF. In nucleotides, the CDR3 is TGTGCCAGCAGTTTATACGGGCGGGGAACTAATGAAAAACTGTTTTTT.

The chain employs TRBV11-3 and TRBJ2-1; D is unresolved. Germline values: CDR1 SGHNT, CDR2 YENEEA. The V and J ends lost 1 base and 8 bases respectively, with 9 bases between them. The CDR3 contains 13 residues. CDR3 bases: TGTGCCAGCAGCTTAGTAGTGGTCTATGAGCAGTTCTTC. The encoded protein is CASSLVVVYEQFF.

This chain joins TRBV28 and TRBJ1-5, with D possibly TRBD1 on 5 matching bases. Between the trimmed V and J ends, which lost 6 bases and 2 bases, there was a span of 8 bases. The CDR3 totals 13 residues. Germline CDR1 is MDHEN and CDR2 is SYDVKM. As DNA, the CDR3 is TGTGCCAGCAGGGTGGGGGGCAATCAGCCCCAGCATTTT. Protein product: CASRVGGNQPQHF. Based on the CDR3 plus reference TRBV28 and TRBJ1-5, the full variable domain is DVKVTQSSRYLVKRTGEKVFLECVQDMDHENMFWYRQDPGLGLRLIYFSYDVKMKEKGDIPEGYSVSREKKERFSLILESASTNQTSMYLCASRVGGNQPQHFGDGTRLSIL.

The rearrangement joins TRBV28 to TRBJ1-1; D gene ambiguous. There are 12 residues in the CDR3. The ends were cut back, 1 base at V and 7 bases at J, with 7 bases in the middle. Germline V gene lookup returns CDR1 MDHEN and CDR2 SYDVKM. The CDR3 loop reads CASSLLRIEAFF. The CDR3 DNA follows: TGTGCCAGCAGTTTATTGAGGATTGAAGCTTTCTTT.

The CDR3 loop is CASSQDVGAGGLGSPLHF. CDR3 sequence (DNA): TGCGCCAGCAGCCAAGACGTCGGAGCAGGGGGCTTGGGTTCACCCCTCCACTTT. The V gene is TRBV4-3, the J gene TRBJ1-6; 8 bases agree with TRBD1. The CDR3 length is 18 residues. J gave up 9 bases and V 0 bases, and 13 bases lay outside the gene matches. CDR1 is LGHNA, CDR2 YSLEER, per germline.

The chain recombines TRBV2 with TRBJ1-2; D ambiguous. The ends were cut back, 4 bases at V and 1 base at J, with 7 bases in the middle. This CDR3 contains 13 residues. CDR1 is SNHLY and CDR2 is FYNNEI in the germline V gene. The CDR3 DNA follows: TGTGCCAGCAGTGTCAATATTAACTATGGCTACACCTTC. This gives the protein CASSVNINYGYTF.

The V gene is TRBV28, the J gene TRBJ2-6; 8 bases agree with TRBD1. The CDR3 loop spans 16 amino acids. V trimming: 5 bases; J trimming: 4 bases; junction bases outside the gene matches: 7. Germline V CDR1 and CDR2: MDHEN, SYDVKM. This chain's CDR3 is CASSPQGAGGANVLTF. The CDR3 DNA follows: TGTGCCAGCAGTCCCCAGGGGGCCGGGGGGGCCAACGTCCTGACTTTC.

The gene calls are TRBV28 and TRBJ2-5, with D possibly TRBD1 on 5 matching bases. This CDR3 has 13 amino acids. Germline V gene sequence: CDR1 MDHEN, CDR2 SYDVKM. Trimming stripped 3 bases from V and 3 bases from J, with 8 bases between. The CDR3 coding sequence is TGTGCCAGCAGTTTCGGACAAAAAGAGACCCAGTACTTC. This sequence encodes CASSFGQKETQYF.